Each of the 14 T cell receptor beta chains below was sequenced from the same sample in a study of blood T cell repertoires in COVID-19. Assay: immunoSEQ multiplex PCR; the TCRdb copy retains only in-frame clones and omits some. Found here are about 130,000 clones, roughly three quarters of them singletons; the top ten hold around 5%. The sequencing sample was made of peripheral blood. These receptors all stem from a woman between 65 and 79 years old with COVID-19, enrolled during active disease.

The chain is built from TRBV2 and TRBJ1-5; TRBD1 matches at 8 bases. The ends lost 5 bases at V and 4 bases at J; junction bases unmatched: 7. This CDR3 comprises 15 residues. The germline gives CDR1 SNHLY, CDR2 FYNNEI. This CDR3 is CASSQDRAGNQPQHF. Here the CDR3 DNA reads TGTGCCAGCAGTCAGGACAGGGCTGGTAATCAGCCCCAGCATTTT.

The rearrangement uses TRBV5-6 and TRBJ1-4; the match to TRBD1 covers 7 bases. The germline V gene encodes CDR1 SGHDT and CDR2 YYEEEE. After removal of 5 bases from V and 5 bases from J, the junction contained 18 bases not matched to a gene. The CDR3 loop spans 18 amino acids. Written as DNA, the CDR3 is TGTGCCAGCAGTTCTACAACCAAACGGGACAGTACCAATGAAAAACTGTTTTTT. It encodes CASSSTTKRDSTNEKLFF. Filled out from reference TRBV5-6 and TRBJ1-4, the complete variable domain reads DAGVTQSPTHLIKTRGQQVTLRCSPKSGHDTVSWYQQALGQGPQFIFQYYEEEERQRGNFPDRFSGHQFPNYSSELNVNALLLGDSALYLCASSSTTKRDSTNEKLFFGSGTQLSVL.

J is TRBJ2-7 and V is TRBV5-1; weak D call: TRBD1 (7 bases). The CDR3 runs to 17 residues. Germline V gene data show CDR1 as SGHRS and CDR2 as YFSETQ. The germline V and J ends were trimmed by 3 bases and 5 bases, with 24 bases remaining between them. The CDR3 reads CASSSPGRQGGSDEQYF. CDR3 bases: TGCGCCAGCAGCTCACCCGGACGTCAGGGGGGAAGCGACGAGCAGTACTTC.

This clone appeared a single time. V gene TRBV5-1 combines with J gene TRBJ2-7, with TRBD1 identical over 9 bases. From germline, CDR1 is SGHRS and CDR2 YFSETQ. After removal of 4 bases from V and 3 bases from J, the junction contained 8 bases not matched to a gene. The CDR3 has 15 residues. Here the CDR3 reads CASSGGQGQNYEQYF. CDR3 DNA: TGCGCCAGCAGCGGGGGACAGGGCCAGAACTACGAGCAGTACTTC.

The V gene is TRBV5-4, the J gene TRBJ2-3; a possible D gene is TRBD2 (5 bases). There are 15 residues in the CDR3. CDR1 SGHNT and CDR2 YYREEE come from the germline V gene (reference sequence). Trimming left V 0 bases short and J 2 bases short, with 10 bases between. The CDR3 DNA reads TGTGCCAGCAGCTTGGGGAGGACTCCCACAGATACGCAGTATTTT. Amino acids: CASSLGRTPTDTQYF.

The rearrangement uses TRBV2 and TRBJ2-5; 7 bases are a match to TRBD2. Germline V CDR1 and CDR2: SNHLY, FYNNEI. J gave up 5 bases and V 8 bases, and 8 bases lay outside the gene matches. The CDR3 extends over 13 amino acids. The CDR3 protein is CASGLAEWETQYF. CDR3 DNA: TGTGCCAGCGGTCTAGCGGAGTGGGAGACCCAGTACTTC.

V usage is TRBV6-5 and J usage is TRBJ1-2; maybe TRBD1 (5 bases). With 7 bases removed from V and 3 bases from J, the gap between germline ends came to 12 bases. This CDR3 comprises 13 residues. Germline V lookup: CDR1 MNHEY, CDR2 SVGAGI. CDR3 loop: CASTLREDYGYTF. The CDR3 nucleotides are TGTGCCAGCACCCTCAGGGAGGACTATGGCTACACCTTC.

The table lists this clone with a count of one. V and J are TRBV10-3 and TRBJ2-4, with a weak D call TRBD2 (6 bases). This CDR3 is built from 12 residues. Per the germline V gene, CDR1 is ENHRY and CDR2 is SYGVKD. Trimming removed 8 bases at V and 7 bases at J, with 12 bases between. DNA for the CDR3: TGTGCCATCGGGGGGATGGCCAACATTCAGTACTTC. Protein sequence: CAIGGMANIQYF.

This chain connects TRBV7-6 to TRBJ1-4; TRBD1 is a possible D gene (6 bases). The V gene lost 5 bases and the J gene lost 5 bases, with 9 bases spanning the gap. Germline values: CDR1 SGHVS, CDR2 FNYEAQ. The CDR3 is made up of 13 amino acids. The CDR3 sequence is CASSRDTNEKLFF. As DNA, the CDR3 is TGTGCCAGCAGCCGGGACACCAATGAAAAACTGTTTTTT.

The rearrangement uses TRBV5-6 and TRBJ1-4; D is unclear. Germline CDR1 reads SGHDT; CDR2 reads YYEEEE. This CDR3 comprises 12 residues. V was clipped by 0 bases and J by 12 bases, with 9 bases between them. The CDR3 region is CASSLGAGELFF. CDR3 DNA sequence: TGTGCCAGCAGCTTGGGGGCCGGGGAACTGTTTTTT.

The J gene is TRBJ1-6, the V gene TRBV28, with D maybe TRBD1 (5 bases). Trimming stripped 3 bases from V and 3 bases from J, with 12 bases between. This CDR3 spans 16 amino acids. Looked up from germline, CDR1 is MDHEN and CDR2 is SYDVKM. The CDR3 nucleotides read TGTGCCAGCAGTTTGGCTGGGGCAGACTATAATTCACCCCTCCACTTT. This translates into CASSLAGADYNSPLHF.

This chain links TRBV7-8 with TRBJ2-7, with 7 positions matching TRBD2. After removal of 5 bases from V and 0 bases from J, the junction contained 1 base not matched to a gene. Germline CDR1 is SGHVS and CDR2 is FQNEAQ. This CDR3 has 13 amino acids. The CDR3 reads CASSRGGSYEQYF. The CDR3, as DNA: TGTGCCAGCAGCCGCGGGGGCTCCTACGAGCAGTACTTC.

This sequence joins TRBV7-2 and TRBJ1-2; no firm D call. This CDR3 comprises 15 residues. The V gene's germline CDR1 is SGHTA and CDR2 FQGNSA. The V end lost 5 bases, the J end lost 3 bases, and 16 bases lay between the germline ends. The CDR3 region is CASSPRTGNYYGYTF. The CDR3 coding sequence is TGTGCCAGCAGCCCTAGGACGGGGAACTACTATGGCTACACCTTC.

V usage is TRBV30 and J usage is TRBJ2-7, with D maybe TRBD2 (7 bases). With 5 bases removed from V and 2 bases from J, the gap between germline ends came to 10 bases. Looked up from germline, CDR1 is GTSNPN and CDR2 is SVGIG (reference sequence). The CDR3 runs to 12 residues. The CDR3 coding sequence is TGTGCCTGGTCGCGGGGGCCCTACGAGCAGTACTTC. Translating gives CAWSRGPYEQYF.